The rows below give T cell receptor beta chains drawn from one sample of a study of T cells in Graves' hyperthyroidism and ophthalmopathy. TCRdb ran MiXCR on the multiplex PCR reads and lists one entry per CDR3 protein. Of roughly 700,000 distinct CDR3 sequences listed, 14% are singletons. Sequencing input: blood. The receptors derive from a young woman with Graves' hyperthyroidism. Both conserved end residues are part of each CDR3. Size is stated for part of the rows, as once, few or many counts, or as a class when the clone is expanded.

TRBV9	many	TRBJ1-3	CASSVEGTGNTIYF
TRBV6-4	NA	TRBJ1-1	CAGRGGTEAFF
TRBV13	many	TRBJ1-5	CASSRTGDKSTGNQPQHF
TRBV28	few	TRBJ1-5	CASSFQGSSNQPQHF
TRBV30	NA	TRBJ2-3	CAWSGQGHTDTQYF
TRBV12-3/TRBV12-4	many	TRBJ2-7	CASSRQGLTYEQYF
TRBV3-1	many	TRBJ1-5	CASSLQVQGPQHF
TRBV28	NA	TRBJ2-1	CASAPHGEQFF
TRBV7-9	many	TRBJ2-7	CASSLGTSQYF
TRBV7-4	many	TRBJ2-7	CASSSGGLKAFEQYF
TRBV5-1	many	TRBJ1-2	CASSLGPLASSVYTF
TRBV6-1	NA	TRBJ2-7	CASSRTGGVSSYEQYF
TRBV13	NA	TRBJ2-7	CASSPVSAHSGDYEQYF
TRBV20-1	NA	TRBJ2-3	CSAGGRSTSTDTQYF
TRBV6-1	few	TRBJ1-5	CASRPDRGRDQPQHF
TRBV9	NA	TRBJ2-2	CASSARGLGTGELFF
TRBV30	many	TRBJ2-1	CAWISGPHEQFF
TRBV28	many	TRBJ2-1	CASRPRVRAEQFF
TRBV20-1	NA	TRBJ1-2	CSARDPPGGYTF
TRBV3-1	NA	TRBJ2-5	CASSQDLAGVILGETQYF
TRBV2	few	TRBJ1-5	CASKGAFNQPQHF
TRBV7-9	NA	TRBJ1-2	CASSFAPANYGYTF
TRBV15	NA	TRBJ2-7	CATSDRGSPYEQYF
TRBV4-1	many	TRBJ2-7	CASSQVAGAAYEQYF
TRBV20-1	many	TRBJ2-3	CSAINLQVPSDTQYF
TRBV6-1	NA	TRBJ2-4	CASTFGQGSGNIQYF
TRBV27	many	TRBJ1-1	CASSPGVMNTEAFF
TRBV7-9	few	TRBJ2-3	CASRWTGEDTQYF
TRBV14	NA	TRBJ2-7	CASSQARGWAYEQYF
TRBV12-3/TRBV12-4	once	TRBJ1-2	CASSHTRDITNYGYTF
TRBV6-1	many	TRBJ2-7	CASSSHSAGSYEQYF